Listed here is a single T cell receptor beta chain. Its antigen remains unknown. This record belongs to a study of shared clonotypes between healthy human individuals. The germline gives CDR1 SNHLY, CDR2 FYNNEI. V was clipped by 5 bases and J by 7 bases, with 8 bases between them. The CDR3 spans 11 residues. The study, taken as a whole, reports: Naive CD4 clonotypes were shared across several donors at about 5.2%. As a rule, naive subsets had a larger estimated richness than memory subsets.

Partitioning of CD4+ cells yielded a CD45RA+ naive subset and a CD45RA-negative memory subset. The assay was immunoSEQ multiplex PCR, and TCRdb's table has in-frame clones only and misses some. The top ten clones hold about 0.45% of a sample with 1.5 million to 1.9 million clones, roughly 98% of them seen once. This receptor was obtained from a young man in good health. The chain carries TRBV2 and TRBJ1-1; D is ambiguous. The sequenced material came from naive CD4+ T cells sorted from blood. The subset here: CD45RA+ positively selected. CDR3 sequence: CASSLHIEAFF. DNA for the CDR3: TGTGCCAGCAGTCTACACATTGAAGCTTTCTTT.